A selection of T cell receptor beta chains follows, all from one sample in a study of blood T cell repertoires in COVID-19. Assay: immunoSEQ multiplex PCR; the TCRdb copy retains only in-frame clones and omits some. The data contain about 130,000 clones, roughly three quarters of them seen just once; the ten biggest clones take up just under 5%. Sequenced material: peripheral blood. The receptors were gathered from a woman in her 70s with COVID-19, enrolled during active disease. CDR3s include the opening cysteine and the closing phenylalanine or tryptophan. Fields, in order: D gene, J gene, clone size, V gene, CDR3 DNA, CDR3 protein. A D gene is named only where the DNA matches it firmly. Clone size, where shown, is once, few, many, or a class for clones that have expanded.

>TRBD2|TRBJ2-1|.|TRBV5-1
TGCGCCAGCAGGACAGCGGGGTCCTACAATGAGCAGTTCTTC
CASRTAGSYNEQFF
>.|TRBJ1-2|.|TRBV21-1
TGTGCCAGCAGCAGCACGGGACAGGGGCGGGGTGGCTACACCTTC
CASSSTGQGRGGYTF
>.|TRBJ1-3|.|TRBV5-1
TGCGCCAGCAGCTTCCGCCCGGAGGCTGGAAACACCATATATTTT
CASSFRPEAGNTIYF
>TRBD1|TRBJ1-1|.|TRBV5-1
TGCGCCAGCAGCTTGCAGGACAGGGGAAGGGCCACTGAAGCTTTCTTT
CASSLQDRGRATEAFF
>.|TRBJ2-7|.|TRBV6-6
TGTGCCAGCAGCCAGGGCCTCTACGAGCAGTACTTC
CASSQGLYEQYF
>.|TRBJ2-7|.|TRBV28
TGTGCCAGCAGTCAACAGGGACGATTACCTTACGAGCAGTACTTC
CASSQQGRLPYEQYF
>.|TRBJ2-7|few|TRBV6-6
TGTGCCAGCGTCTTGGGGTTTGGACCGGGATACGAGCAGTACTTC
CASVLGFGPGYEQYF
>TRBD2|TRBJ2-3|.|TRBV2
TGTGCCAGCGGGCGGGAGGCAGATACGCAGTATTTT
CASGREADTQYF
>TRBD1|TRBJ1-1|.|TRBV2
TGTGCCAGCAGGACAGGGGGGATGGGGACTGAAGCTTTCTTT
CASRTGGMGTEAFF
>TRBD1|TRBJ2-1|.|TRBV5-1
TGCGCCAGTACCGCGGGACAGGGTTTGGTTGAGCAGTTCTTC
CASTAGQGLVEQFF
>.|TRBJ1-6|few|TRBV27
TGTGCCAGCAGTTTATCCGGGGGAAAGGTTTCACCCCTCCACTTT
CASSLSGGKVSPLHF
>.|TRBJ1-5|.|TRBV4-1
TGCGCCAGCAGCCAAGTGTCGACAGGATCTAATCAGCAGCCCCAGCATTTT
CASSQVSTGSNQQPQHF
>TRBD1|TRBJ1-2|.|TRBV9
TGTGCCAGCAGCCCTCGACAGGGGGCAATCTATGGCTACACCTTC
CASSPRQGAIYGYTF
>.|TRBJ1-1|once|TRBV5-4
TGTGCCAGCAGCTTGGCCTCAGGACTTATGAACACTGAAGCTTTCTTT
CASSLASGLMNTEAFF
>TRBD1|TRBJ1-1|.|TRBV30
TGTGCCTGGACCAGGACAGGGTGGAACACTGAAGCTTTCTTT
CAWTRTGWNTEAFF
>.|TRBJ1-5|.|TRBV4-2
TGTGCCAGCAGCCAAGACGACCGCCGCGGCCTCAATCAGCCCCAGCATTTT
CASSQDDRRGLNQPQHF
>.|TRBJ1-1|.|TRBV29-1
TGCAGCGCCTTGGATGAGAGGAGCACTGAAGCTTTCTTT
CSALDERSTEAFF
>TRBD1|TRBJ2-3|few|TRBV11-3
TGTGCCAGCAGCCATTCCCGACAGGGCAGCACAGATACGCAGTATTTT
CASSHSRQGSTDTQYF
>.|TRBJ2-1|once|TRBV9
TGTGCCAGCAGCGAGTTGAGTTCCTACAATGAGCAGTTCTTC
CASSELSSYNEQFF
>TRBD2|TRBJ2-5|once|TRBV18
TGTGCCAGCTCACCACCGATGGGACTAGCTTTCGGGACCCAGTACTTC
CASSPPMGLAFGTQYF
>TRBD1|TRBJ1-2|.|TRBV28
TGTGCCAGCAGTTATGGACCGGGACAGGCTAACTATGGCTACACCTTC
CASSYGPGQANYGYTF
>.|TRBJ1-5|.|TRBV7-8
TGTGCCAGCAGCTTCCACTCTCCCGGGAGCAATCAGCCCCAGCATTTT
CASSFHSPGSNQPQHF
>.|TRBJ1-1|few|TRBV11-2
TGTGCCAGCAGCCAGGGGCAAGGCACTGAAGCTTTCTTT
CASSQGQGTEAFF
>.|TRBJ2-4|once|TRBV10-3
TGTGCCATCAGTGAGGAGGACAGTAACATTCAGTACTTC
CAISEEDSNIQYF
>.|TRBJ1-5|.|TRBV19
TGTGCCAGTAGTATAGATTCGCCGGGAGGTCAGCCCCAGCATTTT
CASSIDSPGGQPQHF
>.|TRBJ1-6|.|TRBV5-6
TGTGCCAGCAGCTTGTCCGGCGGAACGCACTATAATTCACCCCTCCACTTT
CASSLSGGTHYNSPLHF
>.|TRBJ2-7|.|TRBV6-2/TRBV6-3
TGTGCCAGCATCCCTCAGTTTCGGGTCGGAACCTACGAGCAGTACTTC
CASIPQFRVGTYEQYF
>TRBD1|TRBJ1-2|.|TRBV10-3
TGTGCCATCAGTCAGGGGGCGTCCTATGGCTACACCTTC
CAISQGASYGYTF
>TRBD1|TRBJ1-2|.|TRBV10-3
TGTGCCATCGGGAGACAGGGGGACTATGGCTACACCTTC
CAIGRQGDYGYTF
>.|TRBJ1-2|.|TRBV5-4
TGTGCCAGCAGCTCACTGGGGACTCTCGGTGGCTACACCTTC
CASSSLGTLGGYTF
>TRBD1|TRBJ1-2|few|TRBV19
TGTGCCAGCACCAGGACAGGGCAAGCTAACTATGGCTACACCTTC
CASTRTGQANYGYTF
>TRBD1|TRBJ1-4|.|TRBV6-5
TGTGCCAGCAGTTACCTGGACAGGGGGATTGAAAAACTGTTTTTT
CASSYLDRGIEKLFF
>.|TRBJ1-2|.|TRBV30
TGTGCCTGGAGTTGGGGAGAGAACTATGGCTACACCTTC
CAWSWGENYGYTF
>TRBD1|TRBJ1-1|.|TRBV7-2
TGTGCCAGCAGCCCGTACCCGCCGGACAGGGGCACTGAAGCTTTCTTT
CASSPYPPDRGTEAFF
>.|TRBJ1-5|.|TRBV6-6
TGTGCCAGCGCTGTAACAGGAGGGAGCAATCAGCCCCAGCATTTT
CASAVTGGSNQPQHF
>.|TRBJ1-3|.|TRBV7-9
TGTGCCAGCAGCACACGTACCTCTGGAAACACCATATATTTT
CASSTRTSGNTIYF
>TRBD2|TRBJ2-2|.|TRBV3-1/TRBV3-2
TGTGCCAGCAGCCCTGGTCCGACTAGCGGGGGGCGGACCGGGGAGCTGTTTTTT
CASSPGPTSGGRTGELFF
>.|TRBJ1-5|.|TRBV5-6
TGTGCCAGCAGCTTGGGGGGACTCCGGGGGAATAGCAATCAGCCCCAGCATTTT
CASSLGGLRGNSNQPQHF
>.|TRBJ1-4|.|TRBV9
TGTGCCAGCAGCGCGATCAAACTCTCAACTAATGAAAAACTGTTTTTT
CASSAIKLSTNEKLFF
>.|TRBJ2-6|.|TRBV10-3
TGTGCCATCAGTACCCGGGGGAACTCTGGGGCCAACGTCCTGACTTTC
CAISTRGNSGANVLTF
>TRBD1|TRBJ1-5|.|TRBV28
TGTGCCAGCAGTTCGATCGGACAGGGCCGCAATCAGCCCCAGCATTTT
CASSSIGQGRNQPQHF
>TRBD2|TRBJ2-7|.|TRBV19
TGTGCCAGTAGTATAGGTGTGGCGGGAGGTCCGGAGCAGTACTTC
CASSIGVAGGPEQYF